These 7 T cell receptor beta chains share one sample of origin, sequenced in a study of cytomegalovirus exposure and HLA in healthy donors. PCR used 60 Vbeta primers and 13 Jbeta primers. TCRdb's copy holds only in-frame clones and misses some; the assay was immunoSEQ multiplex PCR. The data show about 170,000 clones, 82% seen once. The specimen was PBMCs. These TCRs come from a male donor in good health and CMV-seronegative.

The V call is TRBV27, the J call TRBJ2-1, with a weak D call TRBD2 (6 bases). Trimming removed 2 bases at V and 5 bases at J, with 13 bases between. The CDR3 sequence is 15 residues long. The germline CDR1 and CDR2 sequences are MNHEY and SMNVEV (reference sequence). CDR3 bases: TGTGCCAGCAGTTTAGCGGGGCTCGGGAACAATGAGCAGTTCTTC. This codes for CASSLAGLGNNEQFF.

V usage is TRBV7-3 and J usage is TRBJ2-5, with 11 bases lining up with TRBD1. This CDR3 comprises 16 residues. V gave up 5 bases and J gave up 2 bases; unmatched junction bases: 7. Germline lookup yields CDR1 SGHTA and CDR2 FQGTGA. The CDR3 here is CASSLTGTGGQETQYF. The CDR3 nucleotides are TGTGCCAGCAGCCTTACCGGGACAGGGGGACAAGAGACCCAGTACTTC.

The CDR3 DNA reads TGTGCCAGCAGTTACGGCGGAAGCACAGATACGCAGTATTTT. Amino acid sequence: CASSYGGSTDTQYF. This chain links TRBV6-5 with TRBJ2-3; D is ambiguous. CDR1 is MNHEY, CDR2 SVGAGI, per germline. Trimming shortened V by 2 bases and J by 0 bases, and 6 bases separated the two germline ends. The CDR3 totals 14 residues.

The chain carries TRBV6-6 and TRBJ1-2; 7 positions match TRBD1. Germline V gene data show CDR1 as MNHNY and CDR2 as SVGAGI (reference sequence). After removal of 0 bases from V and 2 bases from J, the junction contained 0 bases not matched to a gene. This CDR3 has 14 amino acids. CDR3: CASSYSGQNYGYTF. CDR3 DNA sequence: TGTGCCAGCAGTTACTCGGGACAGAACTATGGCTACACCTTC.

V and J are TRBV19 and TRBJ2-3; D possibly corresponds to TRBD1 (6 bases). CDR1 is LNHDA, CDR2 SQIVND, per germline (reference sequence). The CDR3 runs 15 residues. Trimming cost V 3 bases and J 6 bases, with 16 bases left between them. The CDR3 protein is CASSIDRRSSDTQYF. CDR3 nucleotide sequence: TGTGCCAGTAGTATCGACAGGAGAAGTAGCGATACGCAGTATTTT.

This chain links TRBV28 with TRBJ1-3, with D possibly being TRBD1 (6 bases). The germline V gene has CDR1 MDHEN and CDR2 SYDVKM. This CDR3 spans 18 amino acids. V lost 5 bases and J lost 8, with 28 bases in between. This CDR3 is CASSPAHRVLPKVYTIYF. The CDR3 DNA follows: TGTGCCAGCAGTCCTGCTCACAGGGTATTACCGAAGGTTTACACCATATATTTT.

As for this clone: This same CDR3 is encoded by further DNA sequences in the sample. The chain joins TRBV7-9 to TRBJ2-7; 8 positions agree with TRBD2. CDR1 is SEHNR, CDR2 FQNEAQ, per germline (reference sequence). J gave up 7 bases and V 3 bases, and 8 bases lay outside the gene matches. This CDR3 has 14 residues. As DNA, the CDR3 is TGTGCCAGCAGCTTGTTTAGCGGGATGGATGAGCAGTACTTC. Protein product: CASSLFSGMDEQYF.